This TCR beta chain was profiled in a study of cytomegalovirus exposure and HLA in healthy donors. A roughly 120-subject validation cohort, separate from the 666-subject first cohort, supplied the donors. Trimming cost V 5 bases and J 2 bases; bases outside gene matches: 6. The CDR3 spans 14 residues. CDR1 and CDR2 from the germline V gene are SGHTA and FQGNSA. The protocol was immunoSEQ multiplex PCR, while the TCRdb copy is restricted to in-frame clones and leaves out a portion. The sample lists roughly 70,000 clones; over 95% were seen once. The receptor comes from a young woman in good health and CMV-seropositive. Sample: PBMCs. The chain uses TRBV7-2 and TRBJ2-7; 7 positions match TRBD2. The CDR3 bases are TGTGCCAGCAGCCCGAGGGGACTAACCTACGAGCAGTACTTC. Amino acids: CASSPRGLTYEQYF.